The TCR beta chain described here comes from a study of blood T cell repertoires in COVID-19. On the study more broadly: The origin of the acute and convalescent COVID-19 samples was the United States, Italy and Spain. Nucleic acid was either cDNA or gDNA, and it came from T cells, B-cell-depleted T cells, or PBMCs.

Per the study methods: Amplification from reference gene primers served as the basis for estimated nucleated cell counts. Clones were sequenced by immunoSEQ multiplex PCR, and TCRdb holds only the in-frame ones, with some missing. V and J calls and clone size are copied from that table; D and trimming were computed from the DNA. Of about 87,000 clones in the sample, around nine tenths were seen once. The CDR3 loop spans 16 amino acids. Germline-derived CDR1 and CDR2 are SGHRS and YFSETQ. V lost 4 bases, J lost 4 bases, and 19 bases lay in between. Sequenced sample: peripheral blood. This TCR was recovered from a man aged 35-49 years with acute or convalescent COVID-19. This chain uses TRBV5-1 with TRBJ2-3, with D perhaps TRBD2 (6 bases). The CDR3 DNA reads as TGCGCCAGCAGCCCTGTCGGTGGAGGGAGCTCAGATACGCAGTATTTT. Protein product: CASSPVGGGSSDTQYF.